This T cell receptor beta chain was found in a study of a mutant IDH1 vaccine in newly diagnosed glioma. Study-wide results and limits: Pseudoprogression appeared unlinked to shifts in leading peripheral T cell clonotypes. Altogether, around 93% of patients exhibited vaccine-induced immune responses.

This clone came up once. The antigen is unknown. Indicated time point: week 5, during vaccination. Every vaccination contained 300 ug of the mutant IDH1 20-mer peptide and was paired with topical imiquimod. The astrocytomas were IDH1-mutant, ATRX-negative, and WHO grade 3 or 4. V was pared by 6 bases and J by 3 bases, with 8 bases of the junction left unmatched. Germline V lookup: CDR1 MNHNY, CDR2 SVGAGI (reference sequence). This CDR3 spans 14 amino acids. Libraries were prepared by immunoSEQ multiplex PCR; TCRdb keeps only in-frame clonotypes and omits some of them. The sample has about 58,000 clones; about 86% are singletons.

The chain links TRBV6-6 to TRBJ2-7; 7 bases line up with TRBD1. This material consisted of PBMCs, taken from a glioma patient whose treatment included an IDH1 peptide vaccine. The sequence was obtained from a woman aged 50 to 60 with glioma. The DNA of the CDR3 is TGTGCCAGCAGCGAAATAGACAGGGACTACGAGCAGTACTTC. It codes for CASSEIDRDYEQYF.